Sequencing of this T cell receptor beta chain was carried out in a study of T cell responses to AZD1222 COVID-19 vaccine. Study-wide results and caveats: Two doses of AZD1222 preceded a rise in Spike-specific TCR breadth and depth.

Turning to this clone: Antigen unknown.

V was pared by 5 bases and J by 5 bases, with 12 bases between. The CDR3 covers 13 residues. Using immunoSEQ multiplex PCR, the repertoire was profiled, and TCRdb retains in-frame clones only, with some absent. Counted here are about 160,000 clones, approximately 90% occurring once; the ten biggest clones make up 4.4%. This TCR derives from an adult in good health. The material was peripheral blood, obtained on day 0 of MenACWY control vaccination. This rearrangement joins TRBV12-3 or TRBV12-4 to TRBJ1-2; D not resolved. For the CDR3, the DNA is TGTGCCAGCAGTCTCACTAGGGAGTATGGCTACACCTTC. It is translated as CASSLTREYGYTF.